This is a list of T cell receptor beta chains from one sample in a study of blood T cell repertoires in COVID-19. The protocol was immunoSEQ multiplex PCR, while the TCRdb copy is restricted to in-frame clones and leaves out a portion. This table has hundreds of thousands of clones, around four fifths appearing once. Source material: peripheral blood. These receptors were obtained from a woman aged 70-85 years with active or convalescent COVID-19. Both conserved end residues are part of each CDR3. The order of the fields is clone size, J gene, D gene, V gene, CDR3 protein, CDR3 DNA. A D gene is named only where the DNA matches it firmly. Clone size is shown for a subset of rows, as once, few, many or a class of expanded clone.

>-|TRBJ2-5|-|TRBV10-3
CAISGLPRETQYF
TGTGCCATCAGTGGTCTCCCCCGGGAGACCCAGTACTTC
>few|TRBJ2-2|-|TRBV7-3
CASSLLEGGTGELFF
TGTGCCAGCAGCTTACTAGAAGGAGGCACCGGGGAGCTGTTTTTT
>-|TRBJ1-2|-|TRBV4-1
CASSQASLQGQSGYTF
TGCGCCAGCAGCCAAGCCTCTCTCCAGGGGCAGAGTGGCTACACCTTC
>few|TRBJ1-1|TRBD1|TRBV5-1
CASRPWDSMNTEAFF
TGCGCCAGCCGCCCCTGGGACAGCATGAACACTGAAGCTTTCTTT
>-|TRBJ2-7|-|TRBV3-1/TRBV3-2
CASSQLASEQYF
TGTGCCAGCAGCCAACTAGCGTCCGAGCAGTACTTC
>once|TRBJ1-3|-|TRBV10-3
CAISVGRGGDSDTIYF
TGTGCCATCAGTGTCGGGAGAGGAGGGGATTCAGACACCATATATTTT
>-|TRBJ2-7|TRBD1|TRBV5-1
CASGTGVAGGHEQYF
TGCGCCAGCGGGACAGGGGTCGCGGGAGGCCACGAGCAGTACTTC
>-|TRBJ2-2|TRBD2|TRBV5-1
CASSVGGAGTGELFF
TGCGCCAGCAGCGTCGGGGGGGCCGGCACCGGGGAGCTGTTTTTT
>-|TRBJ2-1|-|TRBV29-1
CSVVPSGFNEQFF
TGCAGCGTTGTGCCTAGTGGATTCAATGAGCAGTTCTTC
>-|TRBJ1-5|TRBD1|TRBV29-1
CSVLTGAPRDQPQHF
TGCAGCGTTCTAACAGGGGCCCCAAGGGATCAGCCCCAGCATTTT
>-|TRBJ2-1|-|TRBV3-1/TRBV3-2
CASSLTDSANEQFF
TGTGCCAGCAGCCTGACGGACAGCGCCAATGAGCAGTTCTTC
>once|TRBJ2-3|TRBD1|TRBV10-1
CATRRDRTADTQYF
TGCGCCACCCGGCGGGACAGGACGGCAGATACGCAGTATTTT
>-|TRBJ2-7|-|TRBV12-2
CASRLACSLSGPKQIPSYEQYF
TGTGCAAGTCGCTTAGCCTGCAGCCTTAGCGGGCCCAAACAGATCCCCTCCTACGAGCAGTACTTC
>few|TRBJ2-1|TRBD2|TRBV11-3
CASSSGTSGYNEQFF
TGTGCCAGCAGCTCAGGGACTAGCGGCTACAATGAGCAGTTCTTC
>-|TRBJ2-2|-|TRBV9
CASSSPSATNTGELFF
TGTGCCAGCAGCTCCCCCTCTGCTACGAACACCGGGGAGCTGTTTTTT
>-|TRBJ2-1|-|TRBV27
CASSLSRVAYNEQFF
TGTGCCAGCAGTTTATCGAGGGTCGCCTACAATGAGCAGTTCTTC
>-|TRBJ2-5|TRBD1|TRBV28
CASSGTGGADQTQYF
TGTGCCAGCAGCGGGACAGGGGGCGCGGACCAGACCCAGTACTTC
>-|TRBJ1-2|-|TRBV6-5
CASSYSISGAYGYTF
TGTGCCAGCAGTTACTCGATCTCAGGGGCCTATGGCTACACCTTC
>-|TRBJ2-5|-|TRBV6-1
CASSETRGETQYF
TGTGCCAGCAGTGAAACCCGGGGTGAGACCCAGTACTTC
>few|TRBJ1-4|-|TRBV6-6
CASSSGGGGEKLFF
TGTGCCAGCAGTAGTGGTGGGGGGGGAGAAAAACTGTTTTTT
>-|TRBJ1-2|-|TRBV15
CATSPGWDYGYTF
TGTGCCACCAGCCCAGGGTGGGACTATGGCTACACCTTC
>few|TRBJ2-7|-|TRBV5-8
CASSRPGLSEQYF
TGTGCCAGCAGCCGACCCGGACTAAGCGAGCAGTACTTC
>-|TRBJ2-2|-|TRBV3-1/TRBV3-2
CASSLTNTGELFF
TGTGCCAGCAGCCTAACGAACACCGGGGAGCTGTTTTTT
>-|TRBJ2-1|TRBD2|TRBV9
CASSGGLAGALSLDEQFF
TGTGCCAGCAGCGGAGGACTAGCGGGAGCCCTATCGCTCGATGAGCAGTTCTTC
>-|TRBJ1-2|-|TRBV30
CAWTRTGRYGYTF
TGTGCCTGGACCAGAACAGGTCGCTATGGCTACACCTTC
>-|TRBJ2-4|-|TRBV7-7
CASSLGQGNIQYF
TGTGCTAGCAGCTTAGGGCAGGGGAACATTCAGTACTTC
>-|TRBJ2-1|-|TRBV11-2
CASSLVGGAYNEQFF
TGTGCCAGCAGCTTAGTCGGCGGGGCATACAATGAGCAGTTCTTC
>-|TRBJ2-7|TRBD2|TRBV19
CASSARTSVHEQYF
TGTGCCAGTAGTGCCCGGACTAGCGTCCACGAGCAGTACTTC
>-|TRBJ2-3|-|TRBV7-7
CASSLAPGFGTDTQYF
TGTGCTAGCAGCTTAGCGCCAGGGTTCGGCACAGATACGCAGTATTTT
>-|TRBJ1-2|-|TRBV5-8
CASRGRGYGYTF
TGTGCCAGCAGGGGCAGGGGCTATGGCTACACCTTC
>-|TRBJ1-2|-|TRBV19
CASSQGLSYGYTF
TGTGCCAGTAGTCAAGGACTCAGCTATGGCTACACCTTC
>-|TRBJ2-2|TRBD1|TRBV27
CATEVDRDTGELFF
TGTGCCACCGAGGTGGACAGGGACACCGGGGAGCTGTTTTTT
>-|TRBJ2-7|TRBD2|TRBV6-6
CASSYRRTSGSYEQYF
TGTGCCAGCAGTTACCGCCGGACTAGCGGGAGCTACGAGCAGTACTTC
>-|TRBJ2-5|TRBD1|TRBV27
CASSFISGGGETQYF
TGTGCCAGCAGTTTTATATCAGGGGGCGGTGAGACCCAGTACTTC
>-|TRBJ1-5|-|TRBV30
CAWSVQAGFRQPQHF
TGTGCCTGGAGTGTACAGGCAGGGTTTAGGCAGCCCCAGCATTTT
>-|TRBJ2-7|-|TRBV6-5
CACTGTLGSEQYF
TGTGCCTGCACAGGGACCCTCGGGAGCGAGCAGTACTTC
>once|TRBJ1-1|-|TRBV9
CASSVAENTEAFF
TGTGCCAGCAGCGTAGCAGAGAACACTGAAGCTTTCTTT
>-|TRBJ2-7|-|TRBV5-1
CASSLAPVRAAYEQYF
TGCGCCAGCAGCTTGGCTCCGGTCAGGGCGGCCTACGAGCAGTACTTC
>-|TRBJ2-7|TRBD1|TRBV30
CAGSGQGLPYEQYF
TGTGCCGGCTCGGGACAGGGACTTCCCTACGAGCAGTACTTC
>-|TRBJ2-7|TRBD1|TRBV19
CASKPEVTGGSYEQYF
TGTGCCAGTAAACCAGAGGTGACAGGGGGCTCCTACGAGCAGTACTTC
>-|TRBJ2-2|TRBD2|TRBV19
CASSNSLADSTGELFF
TGTGCCAGTAGTAATAGCCTAGCGGATAGCACCGGGGAGCTGTTTTTT